Below, 19 T cell receptor beta chains from the same sample are listed, as sequenced in a study of T cells in localized non-small cell lung cancer (dated by TCRdb to 2018 to 2021). Libraries were constructed by the immunoSEQ multiplex PCR assay. TCRdb holds this immuneACCESS table with in-frame rearrangements only. Some clones are missing; in checked studies, unresolved V genes explain under half, and the rest has no known cause. This sample has about 51,000 clones in its table, and around 81% of those were observed once. Jointly, the top ten make up about 15% of the sample. The specimen comprised peripheral blood mononuclear cells, sampled before any cancer treatment. These receptors all come from a man aged 40-75 years with stage III lung adenocarcinoma.

The chain uses TRBV7-2 and TRBJ2-7; 10 positions match TRBD1. Germline trimming cut 2 bases from V and 5 bases from J; bases unmatched to any gene: 3. Germline CDR1 SGHTA, CDR2 FQGNSA. The CDR3 loop spans 14 amino acids. The CDR3 region is CASSLWDRGHEQYF. The CDR3 DNA reads TGTGCCAGCAGCTTATGGGACAGGGGCCACGAGCAGTACTTC.

This clone has more than one count but fewer than ten. The chain is built from TRBV5-4 and TRBJ2-5; 9 nucleotides match TRBD1. CDR1 and CDR2 (germline): SGHNT, YYREEE (reference sequence). V gave up 4 bases and J gave up 4 bases; unmatched junction bases: 5. The CDR3 runs to 14 residues. This CDR3 reads CASSQSTGGETQYF. The CDR3 nucleotides read TGTGCCAGCAGCCAATCGACAGGGGGAGAGACCCAGTACTTC.

This clone turned up a few times. The V gene is TRBV7-3, the J gene TRBJ1-1; no definite D call. Germline V gene sequence: CDR1 SGHTA, CDR2 FQGTGA. This CDR3 contains 14 residues. Trimming shortened V by 8 bases and J by 5 bases, and 18 bases separated the two germline ends. The CDR3 DNA is TGTGCCAGCGGGCCGGGCTCCCCGGGGACTGAAGCTTTCTTT. This translates into CASGPGSPGTEAFF.

The chain combines TRBV7-8 with TRBJ1-1; D is undetermined. The CDR3 runs 12 residues. Per germline, CDR1 SGHVS and CDR2 FQNEAQ. Trimming shortened V by 4 bases and J by 2 bases, and 5 bases separated the two germline ends. DNA of the CDR3: TGTGCCAGCAGCTCGACAAACACTGAAGCTTTCTTT. This codes for CASSSTNTEAFF.

This chain connects TRBV13 to TRBJ2-2; 14 bases map to TRBD2. The length of the CDR3 is 15 residues. Germline V gene sequence: CDR1 PRHDT, CDR2 FYEKMQ (reference sequence). Trimming took 4 bases from V and 6 from J; bases not matched to a gene: 1. In nucleotides, the CDR3 is TGTGCCAGCAGCTGGGGACTAGCGGGGGCCGGGGAGCTGTTTTTT. The encoded protein is CASSWGLAGAGELFF.

V and J are TRBV7-9 and TRBJ2-3, with D unresolved. Germline CDR1 SEHNR, CDR2 FQNEAQ (reference sequence). V was trimmed by 5 bases and J by 11 bases, leaving 11 bases between them. CDR3 length: 11 residues. DNA of the CDR3: TGTGCCAGCAGCCCGAAGAGCGTGCAGTATTTT. Its protein product is CASSPKSVQYF.

The chain recombines TRBV27 with TRBJ2-2; perhaps TRBD2 as D (5 bases). The CDR3 contains 15 residues. CDR1 is MNHEY, CDR2 SMNVEV, per germline (reference sequence). V dropped 1 base and J dropped 1 base, with 7 bases sitting between them. The CDR3 DNA is TGTGCCAGCAGTTTATTCGGGGTGAACACCGGGGAGCTGTTTTTT. Its translation: CASSLFGVNTGELFF.

This chain connects TRBV9 to TRBJ1-1, with D perhaps matching TRBD1 (6 bases). The germline V gene encodes CDR1 SGDLS and CDR2 YYNGEE. V was cut by 4 bases and J by 1 base, with 17 bases left in between. The CDR3 has 16 amino acids. This CDR3 is CASSLVGGQQNTEAFF. In DNA, the CDR3 is TGTGCCAGCAGCCTCGTTGGGGGACAACAGAACACTGAAGCTTTCTTT.

V gene TRBV6-6 combines with J gene TRBJ1-3, with 9 nucleotides matching TRBD1. The CDR3 is 15 amino acids. Germline CDR1 and CDR2: MNHNY and SVGAGI (reference sequence). V dropped 7 bases and J dropped 0; count of bases not matched to a gene: 4. The CDR3 loop reads CASIGTGPSGNTIYF. The CDR3 DNA follows: TGTGCCAGCATCGGGACAGGGCCCTCTGGAAACACCATATATTTT.

The chain couples TRBV13 to TRBJ2-2; no clear D. The length of the CDR3 is 13 residues. The germline V gene encodes CDR1 PRHDT and CDR2 FYEKMQ (reference sequence). V gave up 1 base and J gave up 9 bases, with 9 bases separating them. DNA for the CDR3: TGTGCCAGCAGCTTAGATCCGGGCTGGGAGCTGTTTTTT. Protein sequence: CASSLDPGWELFF.

This clone was seen more than once but under ten times. The rearrangement links TRBV18 to TRBJ2-5; D is perhaps TRBD1 (6 bases). V lost 3 bases to trimming and J lost 3 bases, with 14 bases between them. The length of the CDR3 is 15 residues. Germline V gene data show CDR1 as KGHSH and CDR2 as LQKENI. CDR3 bases: TGTGCCAGCTCACCTACTTGGGACAACGAAGAGACCCAGTACTTC. It codes for CASSPTWDNEETQYF. Full variable domain (outside the CDR3, taken from reference TRBV18 and TRBJ2-5): NAGVMQNPRHLVRRRGQEARLRCSPMKGHSHVYWYRQLPEEGLKFMVYLQKENIIDESGMPKERFSAEFPKEGPSILRIQQVVRGDSAAYFCASSPTWDNEETQYFGPGTRLLVL.

The chain combines TRBV5-6 with TRBJ1-1, with 7 bases aligning to TRBD1. This CDR3 comprises 16 residues. Germline values: CDR1 SGHDT, CDR2 YYEEEE. Trimming took 2 bases from V and 3 from J; bases not matched to a gene: 10. CDR3 loop: CASSLLQGFGDTEAFF. Here the CDR3 DNA reads TGTGCCAGCAGCTTACTACAGGGGTTTGGGGACACTGAAGCTTTCTTT.

The table lists this clone with many counts. This sequence joins TRBV5-8 and TRBJ1-1; TRBD1 might be the D (5 bases). The CDR3 loop spans 15 amino acids. Trimming removed 0 bases from V and 6 bases from J, with 15 bases in between. CDR1 and CDR2 (germline): SGHTS, YDEGEE. The CDR3 coding sequence is TGTGCCAGCAGCTTGGTTGTTGGGGGTGGCGCTGAAGCTTTCTTT. Amino acid sequence: CASSLVVGGGAEAFF.

The chain couples TRBV29-1 to TRBJ2-7; perhaps TRBD2 as D (7 bases). The CDR3 is 13 amino acids. CDR1 is SQVTM, CDR2 ANQGSEA, per germline. This chain's CDR3 is CSALGEGGYEQYF. CDR3 sequence (DNA): TGCAGTGCCCTAGGGGAGGGGGGCTACGAGCAGTACTTC.

J is TRBJ1-1 and V is TRBV5-1; 10 bases align to TRBD1. CDR1 is SGHRS, CDR2 YFSETQ, per germline. The V segment lost 2 bases and the J segment 1 base; nucleotides outside the gene matches: 2. The CDR3 is made up of 15 amino acids. The CDR3 sequence: CASSLWDRGNTEAFF. The CDR3 DNA follows: TGCGCCAGCAGCTTATGGGACAGGGGGAACACTGAAGCTTTCTTT.

The chain links TRBV7-6 to TRBJ2-3; no firm D call. V lost 4 bases to trimming and J lost 5 bases, with 10 bases between them. The CDR3 has 13 residues. CDR1 and CDR2 (germline): SGHVS, FNYEAQ. The CDR3 DNA follows: TGTGCCAGCAGCTCCGATTGGGGAGATACGCAGTATTTT. Translation: CASSSDWGDTQYF.

The genes are TRBV27 and TRBJ2-1; unclear D gene. CDR1 and CDR2 from the germline V gene are MNHEY and SMNVEV (reference sequence). The V end lost 0 bases, the J end lost 0 bases, and 12 bases lay between the germline ends. This CDR3 spans 17 amino acids. CDR3 amino acids: CASSLSLGGYSYNEQFF. In nucleotides, the CDR3 is TGTGCCAGCAGTTTATCCCTCGGCGGATACTCCTACAATGAGCAGTTCTTC.

This clone was found once. J is TRBJ2-7 and V is TRBV19; D is possibly TRBD2 (6 bases). The CDR3 spans 11 residues. Germline V lookup: CDR1 LNHDA, CDR2 SQIVND (reference sequence). Trimming shortened V by 11 bases and J by 4 bases, and 12 bases separated the two germline ends. The chain's CDR3 is CASAGQYEQYF. The CDR3 DNA reads as TGTGCCTCGGCGGGGCAGTACGAGCAGTACTTC.

The chain joins TRBV7-2 to TRBJ2-5; 8 bases agree with TRBD1. From germline, CDR1 is SGHTA and CDR2 FQGNSA. CDR3 length equals 14 residues. V shed 6 bases, J shed 5 bases, and the junction held 8 bases outside the gene matches. The CDR3, as DNA: TGTGCCAGCAGGTGGGCAGGGGGCGATGAGACCCAGTACTTC. This gives the protein CASRWAGGDETQYF. Complete variable domain (other parts from reference TRBV7-2 and TRBJ2-5): GAGVSQSPSNKVTEKGKDVELRCDPISGHTALYWYRQSLGQGLEFLIYFQGNSAPDKSGLPSDRFSAERTGGSVSTLTIQRTQQEDSAVYLCASRWAGGDETQYFGPGTRLLVL.